What follows are 17 T cell receptor beta chains derived from one specimen sequenced in a study of blood T cell repertoires in COVID-19. Data came from immunoSEQ multiplex PCR; TCRdb stores just in-frame clones and leaves some out. This table holds 210,000 or so clones, around four fifths found once. The sample comprised peripheral blood. The receptors here all came from a woman of 80 years or more with active or convalescent COVID-19.

The chain joins TRBV7-2 to TRBJ1-1; D is unclear. Trimming took 6 bases from V and 3 from J, leaving 17 bases between them. In germline, CDR1 is SGHTA, CDR2 FQGNSA. The CDR3 consists of 15 residues. CDR3 loop: CASSPEWRLYTEAFF. The CDR3 DNA reads TGTGCCAGCAGTCCAGAATGGCGGTTGTACACTGAAGCTTTCTTT.

The chain joins TRBV24-1 to TRBJ1-4; TRBD1 aligns across 10 bases. J gave up 5 bases and V 2 bases, and 1 base lay outside the gene matches. This CDR3 has 15 amino acids. Germline V gene lookup returns CDR1 KGHDR and CDR2 SFDVKD. The CDR3 DNA follows: TGTGCCACCAGTGATTCGGGACAGGGGAATGAAAAACTGTTTTTT. It encodes CATSDSGQGNEKLFF.

The rearrangement joins TRBV7-2 to TRBJ2-7; 7 bases are shared with TRBD2. Germline V lookup: CDR1 SGHTA, CDR2 FQGNSA. There are 15 residues in the CDR3. J lost 6 bases, V lost 5 bases, and 13 bases had no gene match. In DNA, the CDR3 is TGTGCCAGCAGCCCCAACCGGGACTACCCCCGCGAGCAGTACTTC. As protein: CASSPNRDYPREQYF.

The rearrangement joins TRBV7-3 to TRBJ2-5, with D possibly matching TRBD2 (6 bases). The CDR3 has 14 residues. From germline, CDR1 is SGHTA and CDR2 FQGTGA. The V end was cut by 2 bases, the J end by 7 bases, with 14 bases between. In DNA, the CDR3 is TGTGCCAGCAGCTTAGGTGACGGGGGAGGGACCCAGTACTTC. Protein sequence: CASSLGDGGGTQYF.

The chain uses TRBV28 and TRBJ2-7; TRBD2 matches at 10 bases. This CDR3 comprises 15 residues. From germline, CDR1 is MDHEN and CDR2 SYDVKM. V dropped 5 bases and J dropped 2; count of bases not matched to a gene: 6. For the CDR3, the DNA is TGTGCCAGCAGTCCCCTAGCGGGGGCCACCTACGAGCAGTACTTC. Amino acid sequence: CASSPLAGATYEQYF.

This chain links TRBV7-9 with TRBJ1-1; D not resolved. Trimming shortened V by 3 bases and J by 0 bases, and 2 bases separated the two germline ends. Germline CDR1 and CDR2: SEHNR and FQNEAQ (reference sequence). The CDR3 totals 12 residues. The CDR3 loop reads CASSFVNTEAFF. CDR3 DNA: TGTGCCAGCAGCTTCGTGAACACTGAAGCTTTCTTT.

The rearrangement uses TRBV18 and TRBJ1-2; no clear D. Trimming pared 3 bases from V and 3 bases from J, leaving 11 bases between. CDR3 length: 14 residues. Germline CDR1 is KGHSH and CDR2 is LQKENI. The DNA of the CDR3 is TGTGCCAGCTCACCGATGACGGCGGACTATGGCTACACCTTC. Translation gives CASSPMTADYGYTF.

The sample holds one count of this clone. The V and J genes are TRBV4-2 and TRBJ2-7; 10 bases are a match to TRBD2. This CDR3 is 16 amino acids long. Germline V CDR1 and CDR2: LGHNA, YNFKEQ. V gave up 2 bases and J gave up 3 bases; unmatched junction bases: 7. DNA of the CDR3: TGTGCCAGCAGCCAACCTGGTAGCGGGGGGAGCTACGAGCAGTACTTC. It yields the protein CASSQPGSGGSYEQYF.

The V call is TRBV9, the J call TRBJ2-1; 12 nucleotides match TRBD1. J was trimmed by 8 bases and V by 6 bases; bases with no gene match: 9. The CDR3 extends over 15 amino acids. Germline V lookup: CDR1 SGDLS, CDR2 YYNGEE. CDR3 loop: CASTPGTGGIYEQFF. For the CDR3, the DNA is TGTGCCAGCACCCCCGGGACAGGGGGCATCTATGAGCAGTTCTTC.

V usage is TRBV7-9 and J usage is TRBJ2-5; possibly TRBD2 for D (5 bases). Per germline, CDR1 SEHNR and CDR2 FQNEAQ (reference sequence). The CDR3 spans 14 residues. With 4 bases removed from V and 1 base from J, the gap between germline ends came to 10 bases. CDR3 DNA: TGTGCCAGCAGCTCTACTCGGGGCCAAGAGACCCAGTACTTC. It is translated as CASSSTRGQETQYF.

V gene TRBV12-3 or TRBV12-4 combines with J gene TRBJ2-1; TRBD2 aligns across 11 bases. Unmatched junction bases numbered 4, after V lost 6 bases and J lost 9 bases. The CDR3 is 13 amino acids. The CDR3 spells CASRPSGRSEQFF. CDR3 bases: TGTGCCAGCAGGCCTAGCGGGAGGTCTGAGCAGTTCTTC.

This sequence joins TRBV5-6 and TRBJ2-3; 7 bases are a match to TRBD2. V gave up 0 bases and J gave up 3 bases; unmatched junction bases: 7. Germline V gene sequence: CDR1 SGHDT, CDR2 YYEEEE. CDR3 length equals 16 residues. The CDR3: CASSLAGGIGTDTQYF. DNA for the CDR3: TGTGCCAGCAGCTTGGCCGGGGGGATCGGGACAGATACGCAGTATTTT.

The table lists this clone with a few counts. V and J are TRBV24-1 and TRBJ1-6; 8 bases align to TRBD1. Germline V lookup: CDR1 KGHDR, CDR2 SFDVKD. This CDR3 comprises 16 residues. The V segment lost 2 bases and the J segment 2 bases; nucleotides outside the gene matches: 1. The CDR3 DNA follows: TGTGCCACCAGTGATTCCAGGGGGCCCTATAATTCACCCCTCCACTTT. Translation: CATSDSRGPYNSPLHF.

This clone showed up just a few times. The chain uses TRBV2 and TRBJ2-7; possibly TRBD1 for D (5 bases). Trimming left V 6 bases short and J 6 bases short, with 21 bases between. The length of the CDR3 is 15 residues. Germline V gene data show CDR1 as SNHLY and CDR2 as FYNNEI. The DNA for the CDR3 is TGTGCCAGCAGCTTGGACAACCCGCCATCGAGCGAGCAGTACTTC. Amino acids: CASSLDNPPSSEQYF.

V usage is TRBV5-1 and J usage is TRBJ2-3; 8 bases line up with TRBD2. V shed 3 bases and J 2 bases; nucleotides not matched to a gene: 5. Germline CDR1 reads SGHRS; CDR2 reads YFSETQ. There are 15 residues in the CDR3. As DNA, the CDR3 is TGCGCCAGCAGCTCCTTAGCGGGACCCACAGATACGCAGTATTTT. It yields the protein CASSSLAGPTDTQYF.

This rearrangement joins TRBV19 to TRBJ2-3; TRBD2 aligns across 13 bases. The CDR3 is made up of 16 amino acids. J lost 4 bases, V lost 5 bases, and 6 bases had no gene match. Germline CDR1 reads LNHDA; CDR2 reads SQIVND (reference sequence). The CDR3 bases are TGTGCCAGTAGTTACGGACTAGCGGGGGTAGCAGATACGCAGTATTTT. Translating gives CASSYGLAGVADTQYF.

The chain has TRBV11-3 and TRBJ2-2; the D is unclear. The V and J ends lost 6 bases and 6 bases respectively, with 5 bases between them. CDR1 is SGHNT, CDR2 YENEEA, per germline. The CDR3 has 11 residues. This CDR3 is CASSRSGELFF. The CDR3 DNA reads as TGTGCCAGCAGTCGTTCCGGGGAGCTGTTTTTT. Combining the CDR3 with reference TRBV11-3 and TRBJ2-2 gives the whole variable domain EAGVVQSPRYKIIEKKQPVAFWCNPISGHNTLYWYLQNLGQGPELLIRYENEEAVDDSQLPKDRFSAERLKGVDSTLKIQPAELGDSAVYLCASSRSGELFFGEGSRLTVL.